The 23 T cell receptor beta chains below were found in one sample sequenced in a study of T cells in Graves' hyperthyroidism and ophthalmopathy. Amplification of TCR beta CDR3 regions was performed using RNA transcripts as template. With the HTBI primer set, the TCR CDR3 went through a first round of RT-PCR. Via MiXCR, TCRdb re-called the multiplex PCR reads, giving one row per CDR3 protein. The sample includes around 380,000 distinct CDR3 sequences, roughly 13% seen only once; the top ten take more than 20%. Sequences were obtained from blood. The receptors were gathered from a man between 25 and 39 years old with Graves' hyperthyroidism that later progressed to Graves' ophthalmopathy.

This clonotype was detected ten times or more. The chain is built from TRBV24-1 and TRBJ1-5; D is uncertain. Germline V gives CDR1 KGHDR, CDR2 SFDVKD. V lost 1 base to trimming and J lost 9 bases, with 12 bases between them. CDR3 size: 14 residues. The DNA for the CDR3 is TGTGCCACCAGTGATTTAGTGAGAGGCCTGCCCCAGCATTTT. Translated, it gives CATSDLVRGLPQHF.

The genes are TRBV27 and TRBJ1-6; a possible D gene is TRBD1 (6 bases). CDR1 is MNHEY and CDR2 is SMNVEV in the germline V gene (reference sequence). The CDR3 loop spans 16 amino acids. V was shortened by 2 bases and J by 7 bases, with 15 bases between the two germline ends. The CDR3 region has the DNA TGTGCCAGCAGTTTAGGGCAGGGGTGGGGGAATTCACCCCTCCACTTT. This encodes CASSLGQGWGNSPLHF.

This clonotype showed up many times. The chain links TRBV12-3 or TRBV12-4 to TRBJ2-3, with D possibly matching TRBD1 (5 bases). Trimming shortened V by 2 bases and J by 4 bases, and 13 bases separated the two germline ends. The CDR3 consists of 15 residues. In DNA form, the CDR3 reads TGTGCCAGCAGTTTATCAGGGAAACAGGCAGATACGCAGTATTTT. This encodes CASSLSGKQADTQYF.

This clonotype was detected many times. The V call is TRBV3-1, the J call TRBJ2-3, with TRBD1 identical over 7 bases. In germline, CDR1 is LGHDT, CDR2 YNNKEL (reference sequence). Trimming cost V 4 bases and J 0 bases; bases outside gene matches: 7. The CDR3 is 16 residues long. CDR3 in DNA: TGTGCCAGCAGCCCAATTACAGGGGCCAGCACAGATACGCAGTATTTT. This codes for CASSPITGASTDTQYF.

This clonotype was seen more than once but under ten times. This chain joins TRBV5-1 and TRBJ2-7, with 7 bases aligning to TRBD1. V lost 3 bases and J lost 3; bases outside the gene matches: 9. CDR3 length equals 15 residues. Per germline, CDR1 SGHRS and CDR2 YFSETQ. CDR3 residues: CASSSTSGQNYEQYF. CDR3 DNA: TGCGCCAGCAGCTCGACATCGGGACAGAACTACGAGCAGTACTTC.

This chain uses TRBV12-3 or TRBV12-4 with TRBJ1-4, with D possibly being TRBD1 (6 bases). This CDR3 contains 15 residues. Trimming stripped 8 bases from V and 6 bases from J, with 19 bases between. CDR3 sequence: CASGFTGGHHEKLFF. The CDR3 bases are TGTGCCAGCGGCTTCACTGGGGGCCATCATGAAAAACTGTTTTTT.

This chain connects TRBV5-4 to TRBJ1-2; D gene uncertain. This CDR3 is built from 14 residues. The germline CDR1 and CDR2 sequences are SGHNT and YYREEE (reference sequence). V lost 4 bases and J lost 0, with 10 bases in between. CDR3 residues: CASSASTPNYGYTF. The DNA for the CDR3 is TGTGCCAGCAGCGCCTCGACACCTAACTATGGCTACACCTTC.

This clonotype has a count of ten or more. The CDR3 DNA reads as TGTGCCAGCAGCTTAGGACAGGGGGCGATCAATCAGCCCCAGCATTTT. Protein product: CASSLGQGAINQPQHF. This chain connects TRBV7-2 to TRBJ1-5, with 10 bases matching TRBD1. The CDR3 extends over 16 amino acids. Germline assignment: CDR1 SGHTA and CDR2 FQGNSA. V lost 1 base to trimming and J lost 3 bases; unmatched junction nucleotides: 3. Complete variable domain (other parts from reference TRBV7-2 and TRBJ1-5): GAGVSQSPSNKVTEKGKDVELRCDPISGHTALYWYRQSLGQGLEFLIYFQGNSAPDKSGLPSDRFSAERTGGSVSTLTIQRTQQEDSAVYLCASSLGQGAINQPQHFGDGTRLSIL.

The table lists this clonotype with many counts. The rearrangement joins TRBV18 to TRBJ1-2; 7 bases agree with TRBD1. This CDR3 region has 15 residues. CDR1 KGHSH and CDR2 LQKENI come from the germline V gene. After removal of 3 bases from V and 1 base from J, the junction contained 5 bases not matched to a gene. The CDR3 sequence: CASSPSGQLNYGYTF. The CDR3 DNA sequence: TGTGCCAGCTCACCCTCGGGACAGCTTAACTATGGCTACACCTTC.

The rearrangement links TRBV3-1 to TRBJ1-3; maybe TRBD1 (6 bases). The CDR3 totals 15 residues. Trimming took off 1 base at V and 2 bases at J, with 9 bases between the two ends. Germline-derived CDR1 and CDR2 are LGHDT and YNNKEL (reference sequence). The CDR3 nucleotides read TGTGCCAGCAGCCAAGTTCGGGACACTGGAAACACCATATATTTT. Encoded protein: CASSQVRDTGNTIYF.

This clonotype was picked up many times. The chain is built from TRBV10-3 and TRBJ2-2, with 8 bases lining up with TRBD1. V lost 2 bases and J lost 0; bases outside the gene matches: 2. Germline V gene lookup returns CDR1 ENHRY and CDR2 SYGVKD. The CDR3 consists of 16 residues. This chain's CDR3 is CAISEDRGPNTGELFF. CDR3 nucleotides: TGTGCCATCAGTGAGGACAGGGGACCGAACACCGGGGAGCTGTTTTTT.

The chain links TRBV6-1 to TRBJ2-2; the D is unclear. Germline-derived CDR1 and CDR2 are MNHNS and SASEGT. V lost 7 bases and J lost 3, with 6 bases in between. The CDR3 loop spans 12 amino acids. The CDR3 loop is CASTKYTGELFF. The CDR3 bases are TGTGCCAGCACCAAGTACACCGGGGAGCTGTTTTTT.

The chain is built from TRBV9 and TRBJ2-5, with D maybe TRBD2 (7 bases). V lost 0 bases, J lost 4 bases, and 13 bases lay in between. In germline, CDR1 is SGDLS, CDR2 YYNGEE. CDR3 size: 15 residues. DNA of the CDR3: TGTGCCAGCAGCGTAGGTGTGGGGGGGCGAGAGACCCAGTACTTC. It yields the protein CASSVGVGGRETQYF.

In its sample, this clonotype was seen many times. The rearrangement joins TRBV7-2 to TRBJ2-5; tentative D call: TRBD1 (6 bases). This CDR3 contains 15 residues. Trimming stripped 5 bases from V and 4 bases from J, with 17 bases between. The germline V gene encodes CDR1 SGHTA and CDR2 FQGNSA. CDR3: CASSTQDSYTETQYF. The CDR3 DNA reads TGTGCCAGCAGCACGCAGGACAGTTACACAGAGACCCAGTACTTC.

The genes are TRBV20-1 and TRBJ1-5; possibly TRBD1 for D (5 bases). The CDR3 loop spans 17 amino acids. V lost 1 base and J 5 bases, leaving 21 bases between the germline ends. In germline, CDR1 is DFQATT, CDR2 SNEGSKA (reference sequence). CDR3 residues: CSARAPAKARAHQPQHF. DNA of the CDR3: TGCAGTGCTAGAGCCCCCGCGAAGGCCAGGGCCCATCAGCCCCAGCATTTT.

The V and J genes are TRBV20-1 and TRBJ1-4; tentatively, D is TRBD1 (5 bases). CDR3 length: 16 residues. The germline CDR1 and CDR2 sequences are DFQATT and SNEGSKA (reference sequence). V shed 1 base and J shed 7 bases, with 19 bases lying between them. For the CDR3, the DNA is TGCAGTGCTAGAGGGAGGGGAGAGGTAACGAGTGAAAAACTGTTTTTT. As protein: CSARGRGEVTSEKLFF.

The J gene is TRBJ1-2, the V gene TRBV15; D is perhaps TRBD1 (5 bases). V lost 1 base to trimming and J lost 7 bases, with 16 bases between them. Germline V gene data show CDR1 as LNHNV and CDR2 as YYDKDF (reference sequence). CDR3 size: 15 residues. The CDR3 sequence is CATSRASSGYGGYTF. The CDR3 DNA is TGTGCCACCAGCAGAGCCTCCTCAGGGTACGGTGGCTACACCTTC.

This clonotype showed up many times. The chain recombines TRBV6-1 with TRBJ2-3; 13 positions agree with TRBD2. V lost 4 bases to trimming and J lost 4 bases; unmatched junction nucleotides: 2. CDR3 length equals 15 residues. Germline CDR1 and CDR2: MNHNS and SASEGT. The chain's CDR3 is CASSGTSGGPDTQYF. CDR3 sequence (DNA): TGTGCCAGCAGTGGGACTAGCGGGGGCCCAGATACGCAGTATTTT.

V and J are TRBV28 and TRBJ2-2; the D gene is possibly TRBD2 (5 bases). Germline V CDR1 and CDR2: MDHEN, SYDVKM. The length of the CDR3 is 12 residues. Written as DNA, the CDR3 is TGTGTTGCACGGGAGAACACCGGGGAGCTGTTTTTT. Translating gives CVARENTGELFF.

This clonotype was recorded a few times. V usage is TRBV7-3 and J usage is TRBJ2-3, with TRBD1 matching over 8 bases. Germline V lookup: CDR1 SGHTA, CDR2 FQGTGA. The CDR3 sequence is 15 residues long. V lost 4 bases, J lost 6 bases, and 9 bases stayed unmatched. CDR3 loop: CASSSAGRGRDTQYF. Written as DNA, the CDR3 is TGTGCCAGCAGCTCCGCGGGCAGGGGGCGGGATACGCAGTATTTT.

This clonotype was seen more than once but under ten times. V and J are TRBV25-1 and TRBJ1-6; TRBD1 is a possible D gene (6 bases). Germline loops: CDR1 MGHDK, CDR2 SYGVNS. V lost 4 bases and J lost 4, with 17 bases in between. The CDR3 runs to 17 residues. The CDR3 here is CASSAGRGSVYNSPLHF. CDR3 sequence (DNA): TGTGCCAGCAGTGCTGGCAGGGGATCTGTTTATAATTCACCCCTCCACTTT.

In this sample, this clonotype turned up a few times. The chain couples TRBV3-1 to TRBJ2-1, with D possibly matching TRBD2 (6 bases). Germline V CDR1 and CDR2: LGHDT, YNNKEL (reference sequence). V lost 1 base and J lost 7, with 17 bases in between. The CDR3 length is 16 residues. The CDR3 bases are TGTGCCAGCAGCCAAGTGGCGGGGTACGTTTGGAATGAGCAGTTCTTC. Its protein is CASSQVAGYVWNEQFF.

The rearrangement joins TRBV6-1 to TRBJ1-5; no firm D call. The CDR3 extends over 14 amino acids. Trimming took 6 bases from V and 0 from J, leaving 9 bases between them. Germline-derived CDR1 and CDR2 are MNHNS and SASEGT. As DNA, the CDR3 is TGTGCCAGCAGGAGACAAACTAGCAATCAGCCCCAGCATTTT. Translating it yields CASRRQTSNQPQHF.